The 3 T cell receptor beta chains presented below share a single source sample, sequenced in a study of T cell responses to AZD1222 COVID-19 vaccine. The assay was immunoSEQ multiplex PCR, and TCRdb's table has in-frame clones only and misses some. There are under 130,000 clones in the sample; nearly 90% occur only once, and 35% to 45% lies in the top ten. Sequencing used peripheral blood, obtained 28 days after the second AZD1222 dose. The receptor set was obtained from an adult who received the AZD1222 COVID-19 vaccine.

This clone was recorded only once. The chain links TRBV18 to TRBJ2-7; 8 bases match TRBD2. V shed 3 bases, J shed 0 bases, and the junction held 4 bases outside the gene matches. Germline CDR1 and CDR2: KGHSH and LQKENI. The CDR3 runs 15 residues. CDR3 bases: TGTGCCAGCTCACCTACTAGCGGAATCTCCTACGAGCAGTACTTC. This encodes CASSPTSGISYEQYF. The full variable domain, its missing parts supplied by reference TRBV18 and TRBJ2-7, is NAGVMQNPRHLVRRRGQEARLRCSPMKGHSHVYWYRQLPEEGLKFMVYLQKENIIDESGMPKERFSAEFPKEGPSILRIQQVVRGDSAAYFCASSPTSGISYEQYFGPGTRLTVT.

The chain employs TRBV5-4 and TRBJ1-5, with 8 positions matching TRBD1. Germline CDR1 SGHNT, CDR2 YYREEE (reference sequence). The length of the CDR3 is 14 residues. With V trimmed by 4 bases and J by 3 bases, 3 bases remained unmatched. CDR3: CASSRDRSNQPQHF. CDR3 sequence (DNA): TGTGCCAGCAGCAGGGACAGGTCCAATCAGCCCCAGCATTTT.

This clone appeared a single time. The chain combines TRBV5-6 with TRBJ2-2, with D possibly TRBD1 on 6 matching bases. V lost 4 bases and J lost 8, with 15 bases in between. Germline V CDR1 and CDR2: SGHDT, YYEEEE. This CDR3 spans 14 amino acids. The CDR3 DNA reads as TGTGCCAGCAGCACACAGGGTCTGTCAGGGGAGCTGTTTTTT. Translating gives CASSTQGLSGELFF.